The 6 T cell receptor beta chains below all came from one sample that was sequenced in a study of blood T cell repertoires in COVID-19. Only in-frame clones appear in the TCRdb table, and some are missing; sequencing was by immunoSEQ multiplex PCR. The sample has under 250,000 clones, over 70% seen once. Sample: peripheral blood. The receptor source for this set is an elderly woman with acute or convalescent COVID-19.

The genes are TRBV28 and TRBJ2-7; D call uncertain. This CDR3 has 13 amino acids. Deletions cut 2 bases from V and 7 bases from J, with 12 bases between. CDR1 is MDHEN and CDR2 is SYDVKM in the germline V gene. The CDR3 DNA reads TGTGCCAGCAGTTTACCTCAACCAGGAGAGCAGTACTTC. It yields the protein CASSLPQPGEQYF.

The rearrangement joins TRBV5-1 to TRBJ1-3, with D possibly matching TRBD1 (5 bases). V was trimmed by 3 bases and J by 4 bases, leaving 17 bases between them. Germline CDR1 and CDR2: SGHRS and YFSETQ. The CDR3 runs to 16 residues. The CDR3 sequence is CASSSQGNHAGNTIYF. CDR3 nucleotides: TGCGCCAGCAGCTCCCAGGGAAATCATGCAGGAAACACCATATATTTT. Based on the CDR3 plus reference TRBV5-1 and TRBJ1-3, the full variable domain is KAGVTQTPRYLIKTRGQQVTLSCSPISGHRSVSWYQQTPGQGLQFLFEYFSETQRNKGNFPGRFSGRQFSNSRSEMNVSTLELGDSALYLCASSSQGNHAGNTIYFGEGSWLTVV.

The CDR3 region has the DNA TGTGCCAGCTTTTCGTCCGGGACAGCCAGCAATGAGCAGTTCTTC. It encodes CASFSSGTASNEQFF. This chain joins TRBV6-5 and TRBJ2-1; 7 positions match TRBD1. The germline CDR1 and CDR2 sequences are MNHEY and SVGAGI. There are 15 residues in the CDR3. V shed 8 bases, J shed 6 bases, and the junction held 13 bases outside the gene matches.

This clone was observed a few times. V gene TRBV19 combines with J gene TRBJ1-5, with D possibly TRBD1 on 6 matching bases. CDR3 size: 16 residues. Germline values: CDR1 LNHDA, CDR2 SQIVND (reference sequence). The ends were cut back, 3 bases at V and 5 bases at J, with 17 bases in the middle. Written as DNA, the CDR3 is TGTGCCAGTAGTATTGATCCGGGACATCACTATCAGCCCCAGCATTTT. Amino acid sequence: CASSIDPGHHYQPQHF.

This clone was counted once. The chain employs TRBV28 and TRBJ1-5; 7 bases match TRBD1. The CDR3 length is 16 residues. V trimming: 7 bases; J trimming: 2 bases; junction bases outside the gene matches: 11. Per the germline V gene, CDR1 is MDHEN and CDR2 is SYDVKM. CDR3 region: CASTTTGVVGNQPQHF. In DNA, the CDR3 is TGTGCCAGCACAACAACAGGGGTTGTTGGCAATCAGCCCCAGCATTTT.

This clone was counted between two and nine times. The chain has TRBV7-2 and TRBJ1-3; a possible D gene is TRBD1 (6 bases). The CDR3 covers 13 residues. V dropped 2 bases and J dropped 4 bases, with 6 bases sitting between them. Germline lookup yields CDR1 SGHTA and CDR2 FQGNSA. CDR3 residues: CASSLQGGNTIYF. In DNA form, the CDR3 reads TGTGCCAGCAGCTTACAGGGGGGAAACACCATATATTTT.